Presented here are 7 T cell receptor beta chains from one specimen sequenced in a study of CD8 T cells in ankylosing spondylitis. For these receptors, no antigen is known. TCRdb used MiXCR to reprocess the 5' RACE reads, holding one entry per CDR3 protein. The sample yields 700,000 or so distinct CDR3 sequences, around a fifth seen once. Overall study results and limits: A motif in TCR beta, a set of eight highly homologous variants, appeared characteristic of ankylosing spondylitis blood.

The specimen was blood, either unsorted or a sorted T cell fraction (not recorded which). These TCRs come from a male donor with ankylosing spondylitis.

In this sample, this clonotype turned up a few times. The chain has TRBV29-1 and TRBJ1-1, with D perhaps TRBD1 (6 bases). The CDR3 totals 11 residues. The V end lost 7 bases, the J end lost 11 bases, and 17 bases lay between the germline ends. Germline CDR1 and CDR2: SQVTM and ANQGSEA. The DNA of the CDR3 is TGCAGCGCTTACAGGGAATTCGGCGCTTTCTTT. It encodes CSAYREFGAFF.

This clonotype was counted only a few times. This chain links TRBV20-1 with TRBJ1-1, with TRBD1 as a possible D gene (6 bases). Germline values: CDR1 DFQATT, CDR2 SNEGSKA (reference sequence). V dropped 2 bases and J dropped 11 bases, with 15 bases sitting between them. The CDR3 has 12 residues. CDR3: CSARQTDSLAFF. The DNA for the CDR3 is TGCAGTGCTAGACAAACGGACAGTTTGGCTTTCTTT.

The chain has TRBV24-1 and TRBJ2-1; TRBD2 aligns across 8 bases. The CDR3 has 17 amino acids. The germline CDR1 and CDR2 sequences are KGHDR and SFDVKD. The J segment lost 4 bases and the V segment lost 6 bases, leaving 13 bases of the junction unmatched. In nucleotides, the CDR3 is TGTGCCACCAGTAGCTCCCTCGGGGGGGGGCTATACAATGAGCAGTTCTTC. Amino acids: CATSSSLGGGLYNEQFF.

In this sample, this clonotype turned up a few times. This chain uses TRBV7-8 with TRBJ2-5; D might be TRBD1 or TRBD2, each matching 5 bases. V gave up 1 base and J gave up 3 bases, with 12 bases separating them. Germline V gene lookup returns CDR1 SGHVS and CDR2 FQNEAQ. CDR3 length: 15 residues. The DNA of the CDR3 is TGTGCCAGCAGCTTAGGAGCCCAGGGAGAAGAGACCCAGTACTTC. Protein product: CASSLGAQGEETQYF.

This clonotype was recorded a few times. The chain recombines TRBV13 with TRBJ2-7; 7 bases align to TRBD1. The CDR3 is 15 amino acids. Losses at the gene ends were 5 bases for V and 5 bases for J; bases not matched to a gene: 12. CDR1 and CDR2 from the germline V gene are PRHDT and FYEKMQ (reference sequence). CDR3 nucleotide sequence: TGTGCCAGCAGCGCATCCTACAGGGGATCCAACGAGCAGTACTTC. This encodes CASSASYRGSNEQYF. The full variable domain, rest sourced from reference TRBV13 and TRBJ2-7, is AAGVIQSPRHLIKEKRETATLKCYPIPRHDTVYWYQQGPGQDPQFLISFYEKMQSDKGSIPDRFSAQQFSDYHSELNMSSLELGDSALYFCASSASYRGSNEQYFGPGTRLTVT.

The rearrangement links TRBV12-3 or TRBV12-4 to TRBJ2-1; D is unclear. V dropped 6 bases and J dropped 9 bases, with 18 bases sitting between them. The CDR3 length is 14 residues. The CDR3 DNA reads as TGTGCCAGCAGCCAATATGCAGCTCCCCCTGAGCAGTTCTTC. Encoded protein: CASSQYAAPPEQFF.

The CDR3 sequence is CASSQQKTSGRIYEQYF. CDR3 in DNA: TGTGCCAGCAGCCAACAGAAGACTAGCGGGAGGATCTACGAGCAGTACTTC. V is TRBV7-2 and J is TRBJ2-7; 13 bases are a match to TRBD2. V trimming: 5 bases; J trimming: 3 bases; junction bases outside the gene matches: 10. CDR1 and CDR2 from the germline V gene are SGHTA and FQGNSA. The CDR3 covers 17 residues.